The 8 T cell receptor beta chains in this list originate from one sample, sequenced in a study of human T cells and chemical hapten exposure. Using its own MiXCR run on the RACE reads, TCRdb lists one record per CDR3 protein. The repertoire holds tens of thousands of distinct CDR3 sequences, with around 11% as singletons. The time point is: patch test 1, 2 weeks after DPC sensitization. Treatment denoted: therapeutic diphenylcyclopropenone sensitization with weekly scalp DPC. Source: whole blood, taken in connection with sensitization to the hapten diphenylcyclopropenone (DPC). All receptors come from a woman in her forties or fifties with alopecia areata. Some clones in this sample may be carry-over from other donors' samples.

This clonotype was found once. The genes are TRBV24-1 and TRBJ2-5; D is perhaps TRBD1 or TRBD2 (5 bases each). This CDR3 has 14 residues. V gave up 6 bases and J gave up 1 base, with 11 bases separating them. Germline V gene sequence: CDR1 KGHDR, CDR2 SFDVKD. CDR3 residues: CATSNSGTQETQYF. The CDR3 nucleotides read TGTGCCACCAGTAATTCTGGGACCCAAGAGACCCAGTACTTC.

This clonotype was counted ten times or more. The J gene is TRBJ2-2, the V gene TRBV14; D not certain. This CDR3 region has 17 residues. Germline CDR1 SGHDN, CDR2 FVKESK. Trimming removed 3 bases from V and 3 bases from J, with 17 bases in between. Here the CDR3 reads CASSQIQDLQHTGELFF. The DNA of the CDR3 is TGTGCCAGCAGCCAGATACAAGATCTCCAGCACACCGGGGAGCTGTTTTTT.

This clonotype was detected only a few times. V gene TRBV12-3 or TRBV12-4 combines with J gene TRBJ2-3, with D possibly TRBD1 on 6 matching bases. The ends were cut back, 1 base at V and 3 bases at J, with 8 bases in the middle. The CDR3 length is 14 residues. The CDR3 DNA reads TGTGCCAGCAGTTTAGGGACAGCAACAGATACGCAGTATTTT. Its translation: CASSLGTATDTQYF.

The rearrangement joins TRBV12-3 or TRBV12-4 to TRBJ1-1; D remains unclear. The CDR3 runs 14 residues. Trimming took off 2 bases at V and 1 base at J, with 8 bases between the two ends. The CDR3 coding sequence is TGTGCCAGCAGTTTAAACGGGCAGAACACTGAAGCTTTCTTT. This encodes CASSLNGQNTEAFF.

This clonotype was counted at least ten times. The V gene is TRBV28, the J gene TRBJ2-1; TRBD2 is a possible D gene (5 bases). This CDR3 is built from 15 residues. With 2 bases removed from V and 2 bases from J, the gap between germline ends came to 10 bases. The V gene's germline CDR1 is MDHEN and CDR2 SYDVKM. The CDR3 DNA follows: TGTGCCAGCAGTTTAGACGTACTAGCCTACAATGAGCAGTTCTTC. This sequence encodes CASSLDVLAYNEQFF.

The V call is TRBV7-9, the J call TRBJ2-3, with D unresolved. V lost 4 bases and J 2 bases, leaving 7 bases between the germline ends. Germline values: CDR1 SEHNR, CDR2 FQNEAQ (reference sequence). The CDR3 is made up of 13 amino acids. The CDR3 sequence: CASSSTPTDTQYF. The DNA for the CDR3 is TGTGCCAGCAGCTCTACCCCCACAGATACGCAGTATTTT.

This clonotype was recorded many times. V is TRBV24-1 and J is TRBJ2-6; maybe TRBD2 (5 bases). This CDR3 region has 13 residues. Germline CDR1 is KGHDR and CDR2 is SFDVKD. Trimming left V 4 bases short and J 9 bases short, with 9 bases between. In DNA, the CDR3 is TGTGCCACCAGTGACGACGGAGGCAACGTCCTGACTTTC. Translating gives CATSDDGGNVLTF.

By sample share, this clonotype is medium-sized. The chain is built from TRBV7-3 and TRBJ2-1; TRBD2 aligns across 14 bases. The CDR3 extends over 16 amino acids. Per the germline V gene, CDR1 is SGHTA and CDR2 is FQGTGA. V shed 7 bases and J 7 bases; nucleotides not matched to a gene: 9. The CDR3 loop reads CASTRLAGGMDNEQFF. The CDR3 bases are TGTGCCAGCACCCGACTAGCGGGAGGGATGGATAATGAGCAGTTCTTC.